The 9 T cell receptor beta chains listed next were all sequenced from one sample in a study of cytomegalovirus exposure and HLA in healthy donors (dated by TCRdb to 2016 to 2017). Preparation of the library involved the immunoSEQ multiplex PCR assay. In its TCRdb copy, this immuneACCESS table keeps in-frame sequences only and misses some clones. Where compared with another copy, unresolved V genes explain less than half of these, and the others have no known cause. Recorded for this sample are under 200,000 clones; around 92% of them occurred a single time. Of the sample, 3.5% to 4.5% is held by the ten largest clones. What was sequenced was PBMCs. These receptor sequences come from a young man in good health and CMV-seropositive.

The chain combines TRBV7-3 with TRBJ2-5, with 7 bases matching TRBD1. J gave up 2 bases and V 2 bases, and 2 bases lay outside the gene matches. CDR1 is SGHTA and CDR2 is FQGTGA in the germline V gene. The CDR3 is 14 amino acids. CDR3 in DNA: TGTGCCAGCAGCTTAGAGGGGGCACAAGAGACCCAGTACTTC. Its translation is CASSLEGAQETQYF.

V is TRBV6-5 and J is TRBJ2-7; 10 positions match TRBD2. This CDR3 has 15 amino acids. V shed 0 bases and J 3 bases; nucleotides not matched to a gene: 2. Germline loops: CDR1 MNHEY, CDR2 SVGAGI. CDR3 in amino acids: CASSYSASGSYEQYF. In DNA form, the CDR3 reads TGTGCCAGCAGTTACTCGGCTAGCGGGAGCTACGAGCAGTACTTC.

The rearrangement joins TRBV18 to TRBJ2-5; 9 nucleotides match TRBD2. This CDR3 contains 14 residues. Germline assignment: CDR1 KGHSH and CDR2 LQKENI. V lost 8 bases to trimming and J lost 5 bases; unmatched junction nucleotides: 9. This CDR3 is CASASLAGQETQYF. The CDR3 DNA is TGTGCCAGCGCCTCCCTAGCGGGACAGGAGACCCAGTACTTC.

V is TRBV28 and J is TRBJ1-1; D is perhaps TRBD1 (6 bases). The germline V and J ends were trimmed by 7 bases and 4 bases, with 13 bases remaining between them. Germline assignment: CDR1 MDHEN and CDR2 SYDVKM. The CDR3 is made up of 13 amino acids. CDR3 region: CASTRGEVTEAFF. Written as DNA, the CDR3 is TGTGCCAGCACCAGGGGTGAGGTCACTGAAGCTTTCTTT.

The J gene is TRBJ2-3, the V gene TRBV15, with 8 bases fitting TRBD1. Germline V gives CDR1 LNHNV, CDR2 YYDKDF (reference sequence). This CDR3 has 14 amino acids. After removal of 3 bases from V and 2 bases from J, the junction contained 1 base not matched to a gene. As DNA, the CDR3 is TGTGCCACCAGCAGGGACAGGGCCACAGATACGCAGTATTTT. Residues: CATSRDRATDTQYF.

This clone was recorded a few times. At one end the junction does not follow the germline gene, possibly because of a read error. The rearrangement joins TRBV7-7 to TRBJ2-7; 12 positions agree with TRBD2. Per the germline V gene, CDR1 is SSHAT and CDR2 is FNYEAQ (reference sequence). The CDR3 extends over 14 amino acids. The CDR3 region is CASSPSGRANEQYF. CDR3 in DNA: TGTGCTAGCAGCCCTAGCGGGAGGGCCAATGAGCAGTACTTC.

The chain combines TRBV19 with TRBJ2-3, with a weak D call TRBD2 (5 bases). Trimming took 4 bases from V and 4 from J, leaving 18 bases between them. The CDR3 sequence is 16 residues long. Germline V gives CDR1 LNHDA, CDR2 SQIVND (reference sequence). The CDR3 loop reads CASSTRTEPGADTQYF. The CDR3 DNA reads as TGTGCCAGTAGTACTCGGACGGAACCCGGGGCAGATACGCAGTATTTT.

The gene calls are TRBV6-1 and TRBJ1-2; 8 positions match TRBD1. This CDR3 is 18 amino acids long. With V trimmed by 2 bases and J by 0 bases, 11 bases remained unmatched. CDR1 is MNHNS and CDR2 is SASEGT in the germline V gene. The CDR3 protein is CASSERGGRGHSNYGYTF. CDR3 nucleotide sequence: TGTGCCAGCAGTGAAAGGGGAGGCAGGGGGCACTCTAACTATGGCTACACCTTC.

The chain couples TRBV5-1 to TRBJ1-2, with D possibly TRBD1 on 5 matching bases. CDR3 length: 16 amino acids. Germline V CDR1 and CDR2: SGHRS, YFSETQ. V was cut by 0 bases and J by 5 bases, with 17 bases left in between. The CDR3 spells CASSLEGREHHYGYTF. The CDR3 DNA reads as TGCGCCAGCAGCTTGGAAGGCAGGGAACATCATTATGGCTACACCTTC.